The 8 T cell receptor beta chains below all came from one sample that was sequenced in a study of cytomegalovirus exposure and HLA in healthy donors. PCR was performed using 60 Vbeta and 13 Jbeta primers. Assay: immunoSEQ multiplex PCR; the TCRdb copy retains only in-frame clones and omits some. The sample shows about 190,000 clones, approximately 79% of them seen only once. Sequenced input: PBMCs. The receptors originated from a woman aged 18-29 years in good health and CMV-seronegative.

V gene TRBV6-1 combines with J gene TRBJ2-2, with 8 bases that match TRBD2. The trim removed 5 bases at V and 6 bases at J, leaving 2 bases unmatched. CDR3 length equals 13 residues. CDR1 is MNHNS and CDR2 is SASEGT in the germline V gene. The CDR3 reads CASSFGGAGELFF. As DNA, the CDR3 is TGTGCCAGCAGTTTCGGGGGGGCCGGGGAGCTGTTTTTT.

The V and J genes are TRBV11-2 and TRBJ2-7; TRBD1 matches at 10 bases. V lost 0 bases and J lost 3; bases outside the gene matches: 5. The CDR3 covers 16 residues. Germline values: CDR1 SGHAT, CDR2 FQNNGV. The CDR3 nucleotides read TGTGCCAGCAGCTTAGAGGGGACAGGGGTATACTACGAGCAGTACTTC. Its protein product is CASSLEGTGVYYEQYF.

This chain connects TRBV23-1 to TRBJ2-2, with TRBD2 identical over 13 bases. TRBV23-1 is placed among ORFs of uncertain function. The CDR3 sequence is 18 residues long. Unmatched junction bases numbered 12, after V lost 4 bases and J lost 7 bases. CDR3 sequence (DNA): TGCGCCAGCAGTCGTTATCTCGGGACTAGCGGGACCATCGGGGAGCTGTTTTTT. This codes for CASSRYLGTSGTIGELFF.

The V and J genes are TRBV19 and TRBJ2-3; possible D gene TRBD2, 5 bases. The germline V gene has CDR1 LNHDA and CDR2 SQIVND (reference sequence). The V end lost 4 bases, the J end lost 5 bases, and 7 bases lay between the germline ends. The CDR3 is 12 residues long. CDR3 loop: CASSTRGDTQYF. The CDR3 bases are TGTGCCAGTAGTACCCGGGGAGATACGCAGTATTTT.

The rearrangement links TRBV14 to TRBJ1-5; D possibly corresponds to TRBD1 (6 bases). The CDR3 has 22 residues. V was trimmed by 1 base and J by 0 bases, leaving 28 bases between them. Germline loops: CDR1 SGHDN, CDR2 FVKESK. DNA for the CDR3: TGTGCCAGCAGCCAAGTTCCGATTAAAGGGACACCTATTAATTATAGCAATCAGCCCCAGCATTTT. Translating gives CASSQVPIKGTPINYSNQPQHF.

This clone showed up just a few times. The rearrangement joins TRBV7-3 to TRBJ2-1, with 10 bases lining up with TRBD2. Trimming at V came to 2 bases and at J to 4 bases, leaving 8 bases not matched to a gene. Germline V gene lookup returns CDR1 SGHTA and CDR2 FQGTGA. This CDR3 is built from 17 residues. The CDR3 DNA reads TGTGCCAGCAGCTTACTGAGCGGGAGGGTTCATTACAATGAGCAGTTCTTC. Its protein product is CASSLLSGRVHYNEQFF.

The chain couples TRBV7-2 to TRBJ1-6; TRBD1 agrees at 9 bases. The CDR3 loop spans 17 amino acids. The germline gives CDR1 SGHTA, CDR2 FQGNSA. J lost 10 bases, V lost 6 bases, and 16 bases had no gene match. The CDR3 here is CASRPGTGTLVASPLHF. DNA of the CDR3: TGTGCCAGCAGACCCGGGACAGGGACCCTAGTTGCATCACCCCTCCACTTT.

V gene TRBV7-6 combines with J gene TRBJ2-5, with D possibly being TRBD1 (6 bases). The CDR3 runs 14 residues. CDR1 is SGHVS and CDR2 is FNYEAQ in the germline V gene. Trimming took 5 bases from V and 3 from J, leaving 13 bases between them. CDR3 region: CASSPMDRKETQYF. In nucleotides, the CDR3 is TGTGCCAGCAGCCCGATGGACAGAAAAGAGACCCAGTACTTC.